Sequencing of this T cell receptor (beta chain) was carried out in a study of radiotherapy plus CTLA-4 blockade in lung cancer. Notes on the study in general: TCR clones of tumor origin grew in blood after radiotherapy plus ipilimumab.

Concerning this clone: Its antigen is undetermined.

In chemo-refractory metastatic non-small-cell lung cancer, patients got ipilimumab CTLA-4 blockade together with focal radiation. This CDR3 is built from 17 residues. The V segment lost 10 bases and the J segment 1 base; nucleotides outside the gene matches: 10. In germline, CDR1 is SNHLY, CDR2 FYNNEI. Sequenced by immunoSEQ multiplex PCR; TCRdb stores in-frame clones only, minus some. Counted here are fewer than 50,000 clones, approximately 62% occurring once; the ten biggest clones make up around 20%. The sequence came from a human donor with non-small cell lung cancer who had a partial response to radiotherapy plus ipilimumab. This chain connects TRBV2 to TRBJ2-3, with 14 bases lining up with TRBD2. This material consisted of peripheral blood, taken from a patient treated with radiotherapy plus ipilimumab. The DNA of the CDR3 is TGTGCCACTGGGTCCGGGACTAGCGGGGGCCGCACAGATACGCAGTATTTT. Translated: CATGSGTSGGRTDTQYF.